The rows below give T cell receptor beta chains drawn from one sample of a study of Graves' ophthalmopathy and Graves' hyperthyroidism. TCRdb analysed the multiplex PCR reads with MiXCR anew, one entry per CDR3 protein. The table has about 740,000 distinct CDR3 sequences, 35% to 50% seen once. Material: peripheral blood. The receptor source for this set is an adult man with Graves' ophthalmopathy. CDR3s include the opening cysteine and the closing phenylalanine or tryptophan. The order of the fields is clone size, J gene, D gene, V gene, CDR3 DNA, CDR3 protein. D genes are given only for firm matches. Clone size is not always given. Where it is, it says once, few, many or a class for expanded clones.

many	TRBJ2-2	TRBD1	TRBV25-1	TGTGCCAGCAGCGATTTTCCGACAGGGGAATATTCCACCGGGGAGCTGTTTTTT	CASSDFPTGEYSTGELFF
few	TRBJ1-1	-	TRBV7-2	TGTGCCAGCAGCTTATCCTCAGGAGGGGGTACTGAAGCTTTCTTT	CASSLSSGGGTEAFF
few	TRBJ1-2	TRBD1	TRBV15	TGTGCCACCAGCAGAGATCGGGTCAGGGGGAGGACTAACTATGGCTACACCTTC	CATSRDRVRGRTNYGYTF
many	TRBJ1-2	-	TRBV7-2	TGTGCCAGCAGCTATCCGGGGCCACGGATCTATGGCTACACCTTC	CASSYPGPRIYGYTF
-	TRBJ1-2	-	TRBV5-1	TGCGCCAGCAGCACATCTGACAGCGCATATGGCTACACCTTC	CASSTSDSAYGYTF
-	TRBJ2-5	TRBD2	TRBV29-1	TGCAGCGTTGTAGCGGGAGGGCCGGAGACCCAGTACTTC	CSVVAGGPETQYF
-	TRBJ2-1	TRBD1	TRBV7-9	TGTGCCAGCAGCACCGATACAGGGGACCATGCCTACAATGAGCAGTTCTTC	CASSTDTGDHAYNEQFF
few	TRBJ2-7	-	TRBV7-8	TGTGCCAGCAGCTTAGGTCACAGGTCCTACGAGCAGTACTTC	CASSLGHRSYEQYF
many	TRBJ1-5	-	TRBV24-1	TGTGCCACCAGTATTAACGGCAATCAGCCCCAGCATTTT	CATSINGNQPQHF
many	TRBJ1-2	-	TRBV7-8	TGTGCCAGCAGCTTACCGGGACGGATTAACTATGGCTACACCTTC	CASSLPGRINYGYTF
few	TRBJ2-2	-	TRBV2	TGTGCCAGCAGTGAATTTTCGGGGTTCGGGGAGCTGTTTTTT	CASSEFSGFGELFF
-	TRBJ2-7	-	TRBV7-2	TGTGCCAGCAGCTTAGGTCCGGCTTGGGAGCAGTACTTC	CASSLGPAWEQYF
few	TRBJ2-7	-	TRBV7-2	TGTGCCAGCAGCTTTCGTAGGCAGGGCGATGAGCAGTACTTC	CASSFRRQGDEQYF
-	TRBJ1-4	TRBD1	TRBV25-1	TGTGCCAGTGCGGACAGGCGTGAAAAACTGTTTTTT	CASADRREKLFF
many	TRBJ1-2	-	TRBV25-1	TGTGCCAGCAGTGAGGACACCGACTATGGCTACACCTTC	CASSEDTDYGYTF
few	TRBJ2-2	TRBD1	TRBV10-3	TGTGCCATCAGAACGACAGGGGGTGGCACCGGGGAGCTGTTTTTT	CAIRTTGGGTGELFF
-	TRBJ2-7	TRBD1	TRBV24-1	TGTGCCACCAGTGATTCAACTAAATATGGGACAGGGGCCGACGAGCAGTACTTC	CATSDSTKYGTGADEQYF
-	TRBJ1-1	TRBD1	TRBV12-3/TRBV12-4	TGTGCCAGCAGCCGACAGGGCAGGGTCACTGAAGCTTTCTTT	CASSRQGRVTEAFF
few	TRBJ1-4	TRBD1	TRBV5-8	TGTGCCAGCAGCTGGCAGGGGGAAGGAAAACTGTTTTTT	CASSWQGEGKLFF
-	TRBJ1-2	-	TRBV25-1	TGTGCCAGCAGTCAGAGCGGCGGGGGCTACACCTTC	CASSQSGGGYTF
many	TRBJ1-1	-	TRBV29-1	TGCAGCGTTGACAGGTACACTGAAGCTTTCTTT	CSVDRYTEAFF
-	TRBJ2-5	TRBD1	TRBV7-2	TGTGCCAGCTCCCAGACCGGGACAGGGTACAAGACCCAGTACTTC	CASSQTGTGYKTQYF
few	TRBJ2-7	TRBD1	TRBV19	TGTGCCAGTAGTTCCTTGGACAGGGGGCTCTACGAGCAGTACTTC	CASSSLDRGLYEQYF
few	TRBJ2-2	TRBD2	TRBV19	TGTGCCAGTAGTACCCTAGCGGGACAGTCGAACACCGGGGAGCTGTTTTTT	CASSTLAGQSNTGELFF
-	TRBJ2-2	-	TRBV25-1	TGTGCCAGCAGTGAATTCCCGTCAGGGAACACCGGGGAGCTGTTTTTT	CASSEFPSGNTGELFF
few	TRBJ2-7	-	TRBV7-2	TGTGCCAGCAGCTTGGGGGCTTGGGAGCAGTACTTC	CASSLGAWEQYF
-	TRBJ2-7	-	TRBV10-3	TGTGCCAGCAGTCCAAGCCCCGGACAGTCCTACGAGCAGTACTTC	CASSPSPGQSYEQYF
many	TRBJ1-2	TRBD1	TRBV13	TGTGCCAGCAGCTTAGGGACAGGGGCCATTGGCTACACCTTC	CASSLGTGAIGYTF
-	TRBJ1-5	-	TRBV19	TGTGCCAGTAGTATCTCAAGCAATCAGCCCCAGCATTTT	CASSISSNQPQHF
-	TRBJ2-7	TRBD2	TRBV7-9	TGTGCCAGCAGCCAAACCTCTAGCGGCTTCTCCTACGAGCAGTACTTC	CASSQTSSGFSYEQYF
few	TRBJ2-5	-	TRBV7-2	TGTGCCAGCACTGGGGGCAGGGTGCCTACAAGCCAAGAGACCCAGTACTTC	CASTGGRVPTSQETQYF
many	TRBJ2-7	TRBD2	TRBV9	TGTGCCAGCAGCGTAGTGACTAGCAGCGAGCAGTACTTC	CASSVVTSSEQYF
-	TRBJ2-2	-	TRBV20-1	TGCAGTGCTCCCAATCCCGGGGAATCGAACACCGGGGAGCTGTTTTTT	CSAPNPGESNTGELFF
-	TRBJ1-2	-	TRBV4-3	TGCGCCAGCAGCCCCGAACATTCTAACTATGGCTACACCTTC	CASSPEHSNYGYTF
many	TRBJ1-1	-	TRBV7-9	TGTGCCAGCAGCACGACGGATAGGAACACTGAAGCTTTCTTT	CASSTTDRNTEAFF
-	TRBJ1-2	-	TRBV25-1	TGTGCCAGCAGTCTTCACTATGGCTGCACCTTC	CASSLHYGCTF
once	TRBJ2-7	-	TRBV12-3/TRBV12-4	TGTGCCAGCACCCCCGAAAGGGTCATAGGGTTC	CASTPERVIGF
few	TRBJ2-7	TRBD1	TRBV7-9	TGTGCCAGCAGCCAACTGTTGGGACAGGGGGCTCGGTCCCCCTACGAGCAGTACTTC	CASSQLLGQGARSPYEQYF
-	TRBJ1-5	TRBD1	TRBV25-1	TGTGCCAGCGTGGGACAGGGGGCAAATCAGCCCCAGCATTTT	CASVGQGANQPQHF
many	TRBJ1-2	TRBD1	TRBV7-9	TGTGCCAGCAGCTTACCCGGACAGGGGGGCTATGGCTACACCTTC	CASSLPGQGGYGYTF
many	TRBJ2-6	-	TRBV19	TGTGCCAGTAGTATAGGTGACCACTCTGGGGCCAACGTCCTGACTTTC	CASSIGDHSGANVLTF
-	TRBJ1-3	-	TRBV25-1	TGTGCCAGCAGTGACATCACCTCTGGAAACACCATATATTTT	CASSDITSGNTIYF